A single T cell receptor (beta chain) is shown here with its context. Its antigen is unknown. This record belongs to a study of shared clonotypes between healthy human individuals. Study-wide context: Three plates each covered CD4 naive and memory; CD8 naive two, CD8 memory one.

Recent vaccinations or acute infections were absent in the healthy HIV-negative adult donors. The data were produced by immunoSEQ multiplex PCR, yet TCRdb's version contains in-frame clones alone and is incomplete. The sample lists roughly 2.2 million clones; roughly 92% were seen once. Germline V gene data show CDR1 as SGHRS and CDR2 as YFSETQ. Trimming stripped 0 bases from V and 7 bases from J, with 14 bases between. This CDR3 contains 15 residues. Study-level findings and limits: Sequencing depth was expected to affect clonotype sharing among donors. At large depth, rarefaction still showed sorted-subset sequencing to be incomplete.

The chain uses TRBV5-1 and TRBJ1-3; D remains unclear. The material sequenced was naive CD4+ T cells from PBMCs. As to subset: CD45RA+ positively selected. The receptor comes from a man between 18 and 29 years old in good health. Some clones in this sample may be carry-over from other donors' samples. CDR3 nucleotides: TGCGCCAGCAGCTTGGAACCGGGCATAGGGAACACCATATATTTT. Residues: CASSLEPGIGNTIYF.